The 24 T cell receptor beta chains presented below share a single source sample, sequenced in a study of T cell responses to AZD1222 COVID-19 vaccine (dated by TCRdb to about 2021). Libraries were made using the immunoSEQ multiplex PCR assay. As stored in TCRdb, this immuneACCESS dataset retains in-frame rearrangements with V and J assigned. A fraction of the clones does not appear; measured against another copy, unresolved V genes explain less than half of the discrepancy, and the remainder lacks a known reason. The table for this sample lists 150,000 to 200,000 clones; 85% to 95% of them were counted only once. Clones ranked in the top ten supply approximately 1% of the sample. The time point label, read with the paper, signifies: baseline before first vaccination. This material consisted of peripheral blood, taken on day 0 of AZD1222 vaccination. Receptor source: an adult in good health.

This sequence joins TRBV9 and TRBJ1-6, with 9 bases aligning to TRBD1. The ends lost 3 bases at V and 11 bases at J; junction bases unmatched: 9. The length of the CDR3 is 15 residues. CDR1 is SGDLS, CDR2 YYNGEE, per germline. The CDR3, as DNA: TGTGCCAGCAGCGCACGGACAGGGGATAGTGCACCCCTCCACTTT. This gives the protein CASSARTGDSAPLHF.

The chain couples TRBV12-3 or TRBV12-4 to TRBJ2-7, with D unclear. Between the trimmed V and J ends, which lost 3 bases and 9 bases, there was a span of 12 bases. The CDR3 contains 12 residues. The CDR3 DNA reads TGTGCCAGCAGTTTCGCGGTTGAGTGGCAGTACTTC. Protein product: CASSFAVEWQYF.

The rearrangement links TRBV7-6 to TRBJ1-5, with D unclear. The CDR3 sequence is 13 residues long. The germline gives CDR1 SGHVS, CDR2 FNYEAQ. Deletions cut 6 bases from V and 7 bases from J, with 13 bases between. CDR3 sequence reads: CASSPQENQPQHF. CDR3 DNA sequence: TGTGCCAGCAGTCCTCAGGAAAACCAGCCCCAGCATTTT. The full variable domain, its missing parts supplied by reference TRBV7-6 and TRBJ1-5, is GAGVSQSPRYKVTKRGQDVALRCDPISGHVSLYWYRQALGQGPEFLTYFNYEAQQDKSGLPNDRFSAERPEGSISTLTIQRTEQRDSAMYRCASSPQENQPQHFGDGTRLSIL.

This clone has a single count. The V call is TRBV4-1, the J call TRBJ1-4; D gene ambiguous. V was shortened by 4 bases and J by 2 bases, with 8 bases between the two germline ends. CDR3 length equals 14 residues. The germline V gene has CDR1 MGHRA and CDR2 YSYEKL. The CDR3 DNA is TGCGCCAGCAGCCCGACCGAGACTAATGAAAAACTGTTTTTT. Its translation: CASSPTETNEKLFF.

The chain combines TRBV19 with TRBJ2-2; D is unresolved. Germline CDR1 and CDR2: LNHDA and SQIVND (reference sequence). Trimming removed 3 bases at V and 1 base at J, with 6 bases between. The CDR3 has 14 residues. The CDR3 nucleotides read TGTGCCAGTAGTATTCTTAGGAACACCGGGGAGCTGTTTTTT. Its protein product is CASSILRNTGELFF.

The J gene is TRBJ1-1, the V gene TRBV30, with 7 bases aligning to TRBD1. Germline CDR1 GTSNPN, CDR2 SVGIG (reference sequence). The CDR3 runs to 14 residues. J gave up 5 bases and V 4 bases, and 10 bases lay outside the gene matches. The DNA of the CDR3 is TGTGCCTGGAACCCAGGGGGTATGGGTACTGAAGCTTTCTTT. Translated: CAWNPGGMGTEAFF.

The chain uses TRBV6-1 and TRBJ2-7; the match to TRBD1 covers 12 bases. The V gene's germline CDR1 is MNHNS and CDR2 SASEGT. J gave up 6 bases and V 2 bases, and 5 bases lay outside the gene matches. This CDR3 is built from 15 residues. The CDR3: CASSETGQGALEQYF. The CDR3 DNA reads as TGTGCCAGCAGTGAAACGGGACAGGGGGCTCTCGAGCAGTACTTC.

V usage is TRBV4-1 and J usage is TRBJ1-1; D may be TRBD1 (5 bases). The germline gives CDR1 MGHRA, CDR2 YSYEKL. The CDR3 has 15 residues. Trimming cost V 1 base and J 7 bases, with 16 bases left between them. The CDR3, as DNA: TGCGCCAGCAGCCAAGTTCAGGCAGGGAGCGTTGAAGCTTTCTTT. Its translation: CASSQVQAGSVEAFF.

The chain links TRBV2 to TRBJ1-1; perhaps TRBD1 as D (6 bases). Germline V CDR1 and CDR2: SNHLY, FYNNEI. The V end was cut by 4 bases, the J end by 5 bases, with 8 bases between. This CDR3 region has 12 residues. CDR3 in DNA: TGTGCCAGCAGTGTGGGGGCGACTGAAGCTTTCTTT. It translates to CASSVGATEAFF.

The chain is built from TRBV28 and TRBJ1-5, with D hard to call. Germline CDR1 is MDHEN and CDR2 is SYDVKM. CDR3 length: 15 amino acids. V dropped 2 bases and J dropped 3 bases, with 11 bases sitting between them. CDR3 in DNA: TGTGCCAGCAGTTTAATAGCGGGTAACAATCAGCCCCAGCATTTT. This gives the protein CASSLIAGNNQPQHF.

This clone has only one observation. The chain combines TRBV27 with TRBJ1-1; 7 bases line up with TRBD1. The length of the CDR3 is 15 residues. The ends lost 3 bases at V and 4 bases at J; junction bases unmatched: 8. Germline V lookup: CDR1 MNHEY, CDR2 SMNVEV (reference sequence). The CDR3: CASSFSGAGGTEAFF. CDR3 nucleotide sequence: TGTGCCAGCAGTTTCTCCGGGGCAGGGGGCACTGAAGCTTTCTTT.

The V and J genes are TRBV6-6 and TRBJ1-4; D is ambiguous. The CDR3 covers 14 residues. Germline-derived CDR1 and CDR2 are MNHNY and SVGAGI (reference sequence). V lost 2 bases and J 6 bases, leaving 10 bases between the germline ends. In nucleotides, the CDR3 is TGTGCCAGCAGTTACCCCGGAAATGATGAAAAACTGTTTTTT. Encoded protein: CASSYPGNDEKLFF.

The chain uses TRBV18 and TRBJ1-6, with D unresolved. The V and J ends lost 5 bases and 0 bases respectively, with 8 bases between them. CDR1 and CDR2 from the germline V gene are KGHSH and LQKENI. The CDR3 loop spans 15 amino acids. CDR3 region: CASSALASYNSPLHF. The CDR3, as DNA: TGTGCCAGCTCAGCTCTCGCCTCCTATAATTCACCCCTCCACTTT.

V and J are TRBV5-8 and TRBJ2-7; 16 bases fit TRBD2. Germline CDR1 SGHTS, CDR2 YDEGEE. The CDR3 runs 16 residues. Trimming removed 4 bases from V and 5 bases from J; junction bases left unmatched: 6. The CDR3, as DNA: TGTGCCAGCAGCCTGGGACTAGCGGGGGGGCGAAACGAGCAGTACTTC. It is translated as CASSLGLAGGRNEQYF.

CDR3 DNA sequence: TGTGCCTGGAGTGTCGCCCATTACACTGAAGCTTTCTTT. It specifies CAWSVAHYTEAFF. This sequence joins TRBV30 and TRBJ1-1; D gene uncertain. This CDR3 region has 13 residues. Per germline, CDR1 GTSNPN and CDR2 SVGIG (reference sequence). V was pared by 0 bases and J by 3 bases, with 8 bases between.

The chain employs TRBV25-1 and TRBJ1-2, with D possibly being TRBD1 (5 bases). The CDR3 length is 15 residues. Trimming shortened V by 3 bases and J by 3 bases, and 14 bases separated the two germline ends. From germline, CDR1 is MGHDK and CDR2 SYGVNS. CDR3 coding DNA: TGTGCCAGCAGTGACCGACCCTCGGGGGACTATGGCTACACCTTC. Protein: CASSDRPSGDYGYTF.

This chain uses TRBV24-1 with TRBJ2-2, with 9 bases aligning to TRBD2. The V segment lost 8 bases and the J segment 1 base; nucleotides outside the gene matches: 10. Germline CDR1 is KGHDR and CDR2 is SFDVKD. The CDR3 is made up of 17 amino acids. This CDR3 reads CATMGSQRGENTGELFF. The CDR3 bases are TGTGCCACCATGGGAAGTCAGCGGGGGGAGAACACCGGGGAGCTGTTTTTT.

The CDR3 nucleotides read TGTGCCAGCAGTCGGGGACCCGGTGGAGGCTACACCTTC. It translates to CASSRGPGGGYTF. This rearrangement joins TRBV6-4 to TRBJ1-2; D might be TRBD1 (5 bases). CDR1 MRHNA and CDR2 SNTAGT come from the germline V gene. This CDR3 comprises 13 residues. Trimming took 5 bases from V and 8 from J, leaving 15 bases between them.

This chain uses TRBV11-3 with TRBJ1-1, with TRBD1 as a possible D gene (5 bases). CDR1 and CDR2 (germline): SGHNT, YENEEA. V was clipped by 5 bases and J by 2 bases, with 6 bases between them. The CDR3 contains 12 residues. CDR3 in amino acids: CASSRTNTEAFF. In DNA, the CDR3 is TGTGCCAGCAGCCGGACAAACACTGAAGCTTTCTTT.

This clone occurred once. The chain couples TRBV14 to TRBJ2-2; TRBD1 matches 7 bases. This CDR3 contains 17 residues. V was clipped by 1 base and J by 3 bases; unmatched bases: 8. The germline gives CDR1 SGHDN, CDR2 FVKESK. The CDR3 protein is CASSQGAPRGYTGELFF. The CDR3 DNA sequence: TGTGCCAGCAGCCAAGGGGCCCCCAGGGGGTACACCGGGGAGCTGTTTTTT.

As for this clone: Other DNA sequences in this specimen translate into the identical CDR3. CDR3 residues: CASSPSSEQYF. CDR3 nucleotide sequence: TGTGCCAGCTCACCGTCTTCCGAGCAGTACTTC. V is TRBV18 and J is TRBJ2-7; D remains unclear. Per germline, CDR1 KGHSH and CDR2 LQKENI. V dropped 3 bases and J dropped 6 bases, with 6 bases sitting between them. CDR3 length: 11 amino acids.

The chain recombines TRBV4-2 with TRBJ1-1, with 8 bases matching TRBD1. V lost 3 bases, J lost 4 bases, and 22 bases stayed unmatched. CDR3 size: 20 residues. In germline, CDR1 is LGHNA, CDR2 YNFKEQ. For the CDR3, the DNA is TGTGCCAGCAGCCATACTTATATTCGGACAGGGAGGGTTATGAGCACTGAAGCTTTCTTT. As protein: CASSHTYIRTGRVMSTEAFF.

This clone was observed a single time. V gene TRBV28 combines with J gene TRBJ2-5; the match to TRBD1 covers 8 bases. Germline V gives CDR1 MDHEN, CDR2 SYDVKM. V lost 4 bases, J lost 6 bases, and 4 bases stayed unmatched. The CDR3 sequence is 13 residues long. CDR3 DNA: TGTGCCAGCAGTTGGACAGGGCAGAAGACCCAGTACTTC. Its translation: CASSWTGQKTQYF.

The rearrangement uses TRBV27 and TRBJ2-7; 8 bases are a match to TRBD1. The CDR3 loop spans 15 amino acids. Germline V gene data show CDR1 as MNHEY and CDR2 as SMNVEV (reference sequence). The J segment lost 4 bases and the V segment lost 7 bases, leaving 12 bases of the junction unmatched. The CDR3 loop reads CASTPRQGANYEQYF. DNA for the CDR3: TGTGCCAGCACCCCTAGGCAGGGGGCAAATTACGAGCAGTACTTC.